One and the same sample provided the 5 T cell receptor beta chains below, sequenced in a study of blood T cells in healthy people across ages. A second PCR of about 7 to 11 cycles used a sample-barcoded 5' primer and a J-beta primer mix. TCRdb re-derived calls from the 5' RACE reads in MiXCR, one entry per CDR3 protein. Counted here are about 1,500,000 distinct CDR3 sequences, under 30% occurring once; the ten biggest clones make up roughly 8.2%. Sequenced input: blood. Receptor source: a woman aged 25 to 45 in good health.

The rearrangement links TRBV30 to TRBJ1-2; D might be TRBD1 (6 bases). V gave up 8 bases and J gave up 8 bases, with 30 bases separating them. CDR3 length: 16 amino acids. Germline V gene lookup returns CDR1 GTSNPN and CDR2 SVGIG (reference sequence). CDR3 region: CATPPSPGAEVSGYTF. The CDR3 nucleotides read TGTGCCACACCACCGAGTCCAGGGGCGGAGGTCTCGGGCTACACCTTC. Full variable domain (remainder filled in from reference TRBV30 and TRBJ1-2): SQTIHQWPATLVQPVGSPLSLECTVEGTSNPNLYWYRQAAGRGLQLLFYSVGIGQISSEVPQNLSASRPQDRQFILSSKKLLLSDSGFYLCATPPSPGAEVSGYTFGSGTRLTVV.

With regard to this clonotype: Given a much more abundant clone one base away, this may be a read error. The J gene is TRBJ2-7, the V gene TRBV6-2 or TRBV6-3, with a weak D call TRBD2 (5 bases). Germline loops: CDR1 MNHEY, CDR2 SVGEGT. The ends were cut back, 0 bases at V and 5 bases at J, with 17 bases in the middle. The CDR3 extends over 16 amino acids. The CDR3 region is CASSYSRSSGLHEQYF. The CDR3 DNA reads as TGTGCCAGCAGTTACTCGAGGTCCAGCGGACTCCACGAGCAGTACTTC.

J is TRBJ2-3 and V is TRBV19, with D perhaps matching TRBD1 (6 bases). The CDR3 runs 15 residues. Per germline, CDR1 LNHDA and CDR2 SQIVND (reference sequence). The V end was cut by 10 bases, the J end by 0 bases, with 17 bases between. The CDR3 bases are TGTGCCACAAGGGGGATTTGGCGGAGCACAGATACGCAGTATTTT. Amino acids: CATRGIWRSTDTQYF. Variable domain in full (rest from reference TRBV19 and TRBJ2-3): DGGITQSPKYLFRKEGQNVTLSCEQNLNHDAMYWYRQDPGQGLRLIYYSQIVNDFQKGDIAEGYSVSREKKESFPLTVTSAQKNPTAFYLCATRGIWRSTDTQYFGPGTRLTVL.

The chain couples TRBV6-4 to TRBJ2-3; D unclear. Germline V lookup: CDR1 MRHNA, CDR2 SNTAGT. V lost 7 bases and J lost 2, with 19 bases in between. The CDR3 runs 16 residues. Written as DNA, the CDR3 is TGTGCCAGCAAGGATGATGGCCATGGATCCACAGATACGCAGTATTTT. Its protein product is CASKDDGHGSTDTQYF.

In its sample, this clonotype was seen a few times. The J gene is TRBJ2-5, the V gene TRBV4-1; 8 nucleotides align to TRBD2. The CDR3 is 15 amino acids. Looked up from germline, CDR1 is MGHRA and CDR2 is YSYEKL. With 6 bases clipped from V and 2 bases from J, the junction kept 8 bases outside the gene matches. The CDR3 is CASRPNGGGQETQYF. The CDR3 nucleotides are TGCGCCAGCAGACCTAACGGGGGGGGGCAAGAGACCCAGTACTTC.